The source of this T cell receptor (beta chain) is a study of technical replicates of blood from a handful of donors. The repertoire was sequenced with immunoSEQ multiplex PCR; TCRdb's copy has only in-frame clones and lacks some. The data show tens of thousands of clones, about 83% seen once. Germline CDR1 SGDLS, CDR2 YYNGEE. V shed 3 bases and J shed 6 bases, with 10 bases lying between them. CDR3 size: 12 residues. The V call is TRBV9, the J call TRBJ2-7; no clear D gene. Sequencing was done on a sample of PBMCs. The receptor was isolated from a human donor in good health. Some clones in this sample may be carry-over from other donors' samples. This chain's CDR3 is CASSAPRGEQYF. CDR3 DNA sequence: TGTGCCAGCAGCGCTCCCCGAGGCGAGCAGTACTTC.